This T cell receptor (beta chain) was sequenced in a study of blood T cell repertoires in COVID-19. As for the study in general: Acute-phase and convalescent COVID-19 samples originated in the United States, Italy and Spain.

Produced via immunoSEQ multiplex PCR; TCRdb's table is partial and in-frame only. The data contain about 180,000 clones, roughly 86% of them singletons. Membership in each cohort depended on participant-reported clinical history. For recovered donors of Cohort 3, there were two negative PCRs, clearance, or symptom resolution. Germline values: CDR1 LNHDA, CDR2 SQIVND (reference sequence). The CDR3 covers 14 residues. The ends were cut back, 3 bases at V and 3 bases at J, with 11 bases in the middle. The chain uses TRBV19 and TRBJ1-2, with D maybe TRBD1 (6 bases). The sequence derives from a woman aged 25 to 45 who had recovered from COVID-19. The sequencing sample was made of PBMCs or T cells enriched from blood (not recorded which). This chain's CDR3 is CASSIAGQHYGYTF. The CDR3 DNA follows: TGTGCCAGTAGTATCGCCGGACAGCACTATGGCTACACCTTC.